The 10 T cell receptor beta chains listed next were all sequenced from one sample in a study of beta chain features in type 1 diabetes. Study results and limitations: Within each of all four CD4+ subsets, Type 1 diabetes patients had TCRB CDR3s that were moderately but significantly shorter.

Sequencing targeted expressed TCRB transcripts, as all isolated RNA had been reverse transcribed. Measured with immunoSEQ multiplex PCR; TCRdb has only the in-frame clones, and not every one. The table includes under 300,000 clones, around 21% detected once. Antigens for these TCRs are unknown. The sample comprised naive CD4+ T cells from blood. The receptor source for this set is a woman in her thirties or forties with type 1 diabetes.

This clone appeared a few times. The rearrangement uses TRBV7-2 and TRBJ2-2, with no clear D. Trimming left V 1 base short and J 5 bases short, with 8 bases between. Germline lookup yields CDR1 SGHTA and CDR2 FQGNSA. The CDR3 covers 14 residues. Here the CDR3 reads CASSLGYTTGELFF. DNA of the CDR3: TGTGCCAGCAGCTTAGGATACACGACCGGGGAGCTGTTTTTT.

This clone was detected only a few times. The rearrangement links TRBV5-6 to TRBJ2-1; no definite D call. CDR1 and CDR2 from the germline V gene are SGHDT and YYEEEE. The CDR3 totals 11 residues. V dropped 1 base and J dropped 8 bases, with 4 bases sitting between them. The CDR3 DNA reads as TGTGCCAGCAGCTTGAGCTATGAGCAGTTCTTC. Protein product: CASSLSYEQFF.

This clone was counted between two and nine times. This chain uses TRBV4-1 with TRBJ1-6; a possible D gene is TRBD1 (5 bases). V was clipped by 6 bases and J by 5 bases, with 14 bases between them. This CDR3 region has 15 residues. Germline CDR1 and CDR2: MGHRA and YSYEKL. The CDR3 DNA reads TGCGCCAGCAGTCTGCGGGACCGGGATAATTCACCCCTCCACTTT. Residues: CASSLRDRDNSPLHF.

This clone showed up just a few times. The chain recombines TRBV7-8 with TRBJ2-7, with D possibly being TRBD1 (6 bases). This CDR3 comprises 14 residues. Looked up from germline, CDR1 is SGHVS and CDR2 is FQNEAQ. Trimming removed 2 bases at V and 6 bases at J, with 14 bases between. The chain's CDR3 is CASSLIQGPGEQYF. The DNA of the CDR3 is TGTGCCAGCAGCTTAATCCAGGGGCCGGGCGAGCAGTACTTC.

This clone was counted between two and nine times. The chain is built from TRBV6-5 and TRBJ2-7; a weak D match, TRBD1 (5 bases). V lost 5 bases and J 2 bases, leaving 10 bases between the germline ends. CDR1 and CDR2 (germline): MNHEY, SVGAGI. The CDR3 contains 13 residues. The CDR3 DNA follows: TGTGCCAGCAGTCTTCACAGGACCTACGAGCAGTACTTC. Translating it yields CASSLHRTYEQYF.

Only a few counts were recorded for this clone. This chain uses TRBV30 with TRBJ2-7; D is unclear. Germline assignment: CDR1 GTSNPN and CDR2 SVGIG (reference sequence). The CDR3 consists of 12 residues. Between the trimmed V and J ends, which lost 2 bases and 0 bases, there was a span of 5 bases. The CDR3 sequence: CAWSLDSYEQYF. In DNA form, the CDR3 reads TGTGCCTGGAGTCTAGACTCCTACGAGCAGTACTTC.

This clone was counted only a few times. CDR3 in DNA: TGTGCCAGCAGCTTCCAGGCATCTGGCTACACCTTC. It specifies CASSFQASGYTF. The gene calls are TRBV5-4 and TRBJ1-2; D ambiguous. Germline CDR1 SGHNT, CDR2 YYREEE (reference sequence). V was shortened by 2 bases and J by 7 bases, with 9 bases between the two germline ends. The CDR3 sequence is 12 residues long.

There are a few counts of this clone. The V and J genes are TRBV14 and TRBJ2-1; TRBD1 aligns across 11 bases. V lost 6 bases, J lost 3 bases, and 4 bases stayed unmatched. This CDR3 is built from 15 residues. Germline values: CDR1 SGHDN, CDR2 FVKESK. CDR3 DNA: TGTGCCAGCAGGATAGGGACAGGGGGCTACAATGAGCAGTTCTTC. Translation: CASRIGTGGYNEQFF.

As DNA, the CDR3 is TGCGCCAGCAGCTCGAGTAGCTCCTACAATGAGCAGTTCTTC. It codes for CASSSSSSYNEQFF. This sequence joins TRBV5-1 and TRBJ2-1; no reliable D call. This CDR3 region has 14 residues. Per germline, CDR1 SGHRS and CDR2 YFSETQ. Trimming cost V 3 bases and J 0 bases, with 7 bases left between them.

There are a few counts of this clone. This rearrangement joins TRBV28 to TRBJ2-3, with D possibly matching TRBD1 (6 bases). The V end was cut by 5 bases, the J end by 5 bases, with 17 bases between. The V gene's germline CDR1 is MDHEN and CDR2 SYDVKM. The CDR3 contains 15 residues. The CDR3 loop is CASSATMTGGDTQYF. Here the CDR3 DNA reads TGTGCCAGCAGTGCCACTATGACAGGTGGAGATACGCAGTATTTT.